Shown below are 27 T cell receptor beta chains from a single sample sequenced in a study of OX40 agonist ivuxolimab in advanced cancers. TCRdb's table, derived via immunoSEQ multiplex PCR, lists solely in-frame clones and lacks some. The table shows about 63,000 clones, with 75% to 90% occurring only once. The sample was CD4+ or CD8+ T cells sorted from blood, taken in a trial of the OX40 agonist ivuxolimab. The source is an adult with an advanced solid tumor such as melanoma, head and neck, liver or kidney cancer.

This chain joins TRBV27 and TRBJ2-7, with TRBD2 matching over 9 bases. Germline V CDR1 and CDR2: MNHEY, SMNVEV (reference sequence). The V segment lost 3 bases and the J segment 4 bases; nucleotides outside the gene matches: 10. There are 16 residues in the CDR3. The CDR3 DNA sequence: TGTGCCAGCAGTTTTGCGGGAGGGCCCGGGGGATACGAGCAGTACTTC. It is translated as CASSFAGGPGGYEQYF.

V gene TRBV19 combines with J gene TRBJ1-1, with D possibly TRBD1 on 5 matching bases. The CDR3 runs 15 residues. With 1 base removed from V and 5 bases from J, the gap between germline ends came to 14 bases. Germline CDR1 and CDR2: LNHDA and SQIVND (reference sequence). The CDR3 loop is CASSIGGGAWTEAFF. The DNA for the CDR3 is TGTGCCAGTAGTATAGGGGGAGGGGCATGGACTGAAGCTTTCTTT.

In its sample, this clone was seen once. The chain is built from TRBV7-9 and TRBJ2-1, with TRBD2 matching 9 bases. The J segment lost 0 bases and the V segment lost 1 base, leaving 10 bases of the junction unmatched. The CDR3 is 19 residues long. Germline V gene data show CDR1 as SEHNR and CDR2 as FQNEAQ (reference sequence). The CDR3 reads CASSLEGLAIPSSYNEQFF. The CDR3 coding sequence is TGTGCCAGCAGCTTAGAGGGACTAGCCATCCCCTCCTCCTACAATGAGCAGTTCTTC.

The CDR3 reads CASSVGAGNQPQHF. CDR3 DNA sequence: TGTGCCAGCAGTGTGGGGGCGGGCAATCAGCCCCAGCATTTT. The V call is TRBV6-1, the J call TRBJ1-5; possibly TRBD1 for D (6 bases). Trimming took 4 bases from V and 2 from J, leaving 9 bases between them. Looked up from germline, CDR1 is MNHNS and CDR2 is SASEGT. This CDR3 region has 14 residues.

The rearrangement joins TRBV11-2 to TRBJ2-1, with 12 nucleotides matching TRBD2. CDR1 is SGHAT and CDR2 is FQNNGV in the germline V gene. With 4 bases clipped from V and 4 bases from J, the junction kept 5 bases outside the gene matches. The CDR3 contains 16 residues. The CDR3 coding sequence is TGTGCCAGCAGCTCTTGGACTAGCGGGATTTACAATGAGCAGTTCTTC. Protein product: CASSSWTSGIYNEQFF.

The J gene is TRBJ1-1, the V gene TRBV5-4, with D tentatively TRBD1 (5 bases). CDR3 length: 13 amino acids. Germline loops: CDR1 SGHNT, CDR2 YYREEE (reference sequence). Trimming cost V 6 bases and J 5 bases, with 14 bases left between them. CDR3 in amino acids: CASTLPGGTEAFF. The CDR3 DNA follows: TGTGCCAGCACCCTACCGGGGGGAACTGAAGCTTTCTTT.

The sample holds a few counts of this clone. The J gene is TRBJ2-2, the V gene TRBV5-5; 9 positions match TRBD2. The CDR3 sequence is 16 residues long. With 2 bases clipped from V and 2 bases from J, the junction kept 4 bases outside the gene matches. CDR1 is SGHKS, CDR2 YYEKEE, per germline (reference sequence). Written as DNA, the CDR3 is TGTGCCAGCAGCTTACCTAGCGGGGTTAACACCGGGGAGCTGTTTTTT. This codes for CASSLPSGVNTGELFF. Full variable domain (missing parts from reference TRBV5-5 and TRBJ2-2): DAGVTQSPTHLIKTRGQQVTLRCSPISGHKSVSWYQQVLGQGPQFIFQYYEKEERGRGNFPDRFSARQFPNYSSELNVNALLLGDSALYLCASSLPSGVNTGELFFGEGSRLTVL.

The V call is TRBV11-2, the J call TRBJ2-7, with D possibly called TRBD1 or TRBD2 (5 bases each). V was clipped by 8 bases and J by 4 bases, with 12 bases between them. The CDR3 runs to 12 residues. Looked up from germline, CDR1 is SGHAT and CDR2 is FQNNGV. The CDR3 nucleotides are TGTGCCAGCGGGGACGGGGTTTACGAGCAGTACTTC. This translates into CASGDGVYEQYF. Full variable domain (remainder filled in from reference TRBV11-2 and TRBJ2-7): EAGVAQSPRYKIIEKRQSVAFWCNPISGHATLYWYQQILGQGPKLLIQFQNNGVVDDSQLPKDRFSAERLKGVDSTLKIQPAKLEDSAVYLCASGDGVYEQYFGPGTRLTVT.

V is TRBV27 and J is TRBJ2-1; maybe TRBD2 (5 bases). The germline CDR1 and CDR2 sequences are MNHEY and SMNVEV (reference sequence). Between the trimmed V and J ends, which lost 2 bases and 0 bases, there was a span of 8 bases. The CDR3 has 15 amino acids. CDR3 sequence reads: CASSLREGSYNEQFF. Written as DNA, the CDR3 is TGTGCCAGCAGTTTAAGAGAGGGCTCCTACAATGAGCAGTTCTTC.

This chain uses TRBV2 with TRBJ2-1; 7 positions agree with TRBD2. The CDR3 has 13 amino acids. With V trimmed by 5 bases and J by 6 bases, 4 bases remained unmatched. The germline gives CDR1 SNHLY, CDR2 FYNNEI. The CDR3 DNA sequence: TGTGCCAGCAGTTTCACTAGCGTCAATGAGCAGTTCTTC. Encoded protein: CASSFTSVNEQFF.

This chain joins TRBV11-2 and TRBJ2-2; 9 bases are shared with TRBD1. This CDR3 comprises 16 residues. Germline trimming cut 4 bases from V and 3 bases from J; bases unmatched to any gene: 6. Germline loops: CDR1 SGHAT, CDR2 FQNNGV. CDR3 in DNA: TGTGCCAGCAGCTCAGACAGGGGGTTGTACACCGGGGAGCTGTTTTTT. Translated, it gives CASSSDRGLYTGELFF.

The CDR3 nucleotides are TGTGCCAGCAGCTTAGCTAGCGGGAGGCCTGAGCAGTTCTTC. Protein: CASSLASGRPEQFF. The chain recombines TRBV7-9 with TRBJ2-1, with 10 bases that match TRBD2. The J segment lost 9 bases and the V segment lost 0 bases, leaving 2 bases of the junction unmatched. CDR3 length: 14 amino acids. Germline-derived CDR1 and CDR2 are SEHNR and FQNEAQ (reference sequence).

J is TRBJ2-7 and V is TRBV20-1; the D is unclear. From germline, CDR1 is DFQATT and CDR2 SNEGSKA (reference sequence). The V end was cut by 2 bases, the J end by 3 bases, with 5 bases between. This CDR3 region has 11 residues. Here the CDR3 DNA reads TGCAGTGCTAGAACGGGCTACGAGCAGTACTTC. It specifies CSARTGYEQYF.

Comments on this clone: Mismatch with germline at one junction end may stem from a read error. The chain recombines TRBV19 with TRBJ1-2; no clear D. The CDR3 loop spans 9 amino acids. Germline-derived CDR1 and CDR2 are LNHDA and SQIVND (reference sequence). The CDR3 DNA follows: TGTGCCAGTAGTTCAGGATCGGACTTC. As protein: CASSSGSDF.

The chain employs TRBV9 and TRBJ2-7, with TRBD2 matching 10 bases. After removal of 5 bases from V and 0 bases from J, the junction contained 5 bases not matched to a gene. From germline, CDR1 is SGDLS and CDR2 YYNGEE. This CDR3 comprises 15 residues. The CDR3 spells CASSAGTSVSYEQYF. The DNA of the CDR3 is TGTGCCAGCAGTGCCGGGACTAGCGTCTCCTACGAGCAGTACTTC.

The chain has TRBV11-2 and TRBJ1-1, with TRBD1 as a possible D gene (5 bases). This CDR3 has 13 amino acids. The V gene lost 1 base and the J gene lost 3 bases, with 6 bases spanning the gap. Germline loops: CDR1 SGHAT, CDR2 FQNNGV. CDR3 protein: CASSLGRDTEAFF. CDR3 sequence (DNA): TGTGCCAGCAGCTTAGGCAGGGACACTGAAGCTTTCTTT.

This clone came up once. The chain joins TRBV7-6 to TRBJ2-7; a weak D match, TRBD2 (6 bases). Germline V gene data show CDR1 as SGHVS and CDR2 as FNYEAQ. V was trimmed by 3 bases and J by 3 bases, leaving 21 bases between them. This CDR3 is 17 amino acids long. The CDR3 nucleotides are TGTGCCAGCAGCTTGGGATCGGGAGTCAGTGGGTTCTACGAGCAGTACTTC. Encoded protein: CASSLGSGVSGFYEQYF.

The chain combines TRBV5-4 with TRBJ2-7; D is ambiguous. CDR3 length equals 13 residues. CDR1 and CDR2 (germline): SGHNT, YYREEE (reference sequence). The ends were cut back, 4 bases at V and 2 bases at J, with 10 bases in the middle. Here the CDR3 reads CASSPGPAYEQYF. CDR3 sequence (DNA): TGTGCCAGCAGCCCCGGACCCGCCTACGAGCAGTACTTC.

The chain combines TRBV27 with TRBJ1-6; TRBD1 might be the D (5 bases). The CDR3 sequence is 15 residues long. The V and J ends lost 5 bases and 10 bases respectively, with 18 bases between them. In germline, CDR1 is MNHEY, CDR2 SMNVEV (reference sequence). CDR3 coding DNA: TGTGCCAGCAGTCCAGACAGACTGGTGGGATCACCCCTCCACTTT. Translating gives CASSPDRLVGSPLHF.

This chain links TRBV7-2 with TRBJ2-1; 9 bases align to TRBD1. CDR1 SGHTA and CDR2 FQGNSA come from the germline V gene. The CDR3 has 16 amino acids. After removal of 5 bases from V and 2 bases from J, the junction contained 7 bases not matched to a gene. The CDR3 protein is CASSSRWDRAYNEQFF. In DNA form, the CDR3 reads TGTGCCAGCAGCAGCCGCTGGGACAGGGCCTACAATGAGCAGTTCTTC.

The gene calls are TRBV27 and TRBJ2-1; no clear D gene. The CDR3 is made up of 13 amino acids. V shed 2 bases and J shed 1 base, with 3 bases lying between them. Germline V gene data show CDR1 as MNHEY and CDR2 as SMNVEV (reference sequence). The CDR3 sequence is CASSLVSYNEQFF. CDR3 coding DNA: TGTGCCAGCAGTTTAGTGTCCTACAATGAGCAGTTCTTC.

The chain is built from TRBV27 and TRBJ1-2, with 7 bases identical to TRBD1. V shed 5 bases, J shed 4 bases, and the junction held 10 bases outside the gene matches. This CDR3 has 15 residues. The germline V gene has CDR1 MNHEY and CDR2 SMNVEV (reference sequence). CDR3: CASSPPQTGSYGYTF. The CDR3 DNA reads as TGTGCCAGCAGTCCCCCCCAGACAGGGAGCTATGGCTACACCTTC.

CDR3 in amino acids: CASSPTSWPQHF. The CDR3, as DNA: TGTGCCAGCTCCCCGACCTCCTGGCCCCAGCATTTT. The J gene is TRBJ1-5, the V gene TRBV27; D remains unclear. The CDR3 runs to 12 residues. The germline V and J ends were trimmed by 8 bases and 9 bases, with 14 bases remaining between them. Germline CDR1 is MNHEY and CDR2 is SMNVEV (reference sequence).

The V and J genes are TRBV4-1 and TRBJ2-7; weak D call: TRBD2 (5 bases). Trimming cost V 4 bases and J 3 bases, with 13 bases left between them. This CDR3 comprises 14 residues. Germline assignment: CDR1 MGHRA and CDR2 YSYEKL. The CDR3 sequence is CASSPRAGGYEQYF. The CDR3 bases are TGCGCCAGCAGCCCCCGGGCAGGAGGCTACGAGCAGTACTTC.

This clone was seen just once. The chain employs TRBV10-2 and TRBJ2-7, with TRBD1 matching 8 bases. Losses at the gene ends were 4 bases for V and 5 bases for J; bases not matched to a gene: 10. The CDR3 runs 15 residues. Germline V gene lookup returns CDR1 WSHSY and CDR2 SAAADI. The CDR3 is CASSVTGDRSHEQYF. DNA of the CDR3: TGCGCCAGCAGTGTGACAGGGGACCGCAGCCACGAGCAGTACTTC.

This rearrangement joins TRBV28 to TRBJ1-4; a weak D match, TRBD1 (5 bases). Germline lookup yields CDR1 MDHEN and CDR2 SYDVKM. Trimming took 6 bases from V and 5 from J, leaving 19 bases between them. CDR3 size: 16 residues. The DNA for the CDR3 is TGTGCCAGCAGCCTCCCGCCACCCGGGGGAAATGAAAAACTGTTTTTT. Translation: CASSLPPPGGNEKLFF. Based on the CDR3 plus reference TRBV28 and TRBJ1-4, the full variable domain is DVKVTQSSRYLVKRTGEKVFLECVQDMDHENMFWYRQDPGLGLRLIYFSYDVKMKEKGDIPEGYSVSREKKERFSLILESASTNQTSMYLCASSLPPPGGNEKLFFGSGTQLSVL.

DNA for the CDR3: TGTGCCAGCAGTTACGCGTACGAGCAGTACTTC. Translating gives CASSYAYEQYF. The chain links TRBV6-1 to TRBJ2-7; D unresolved. Germline V CDR1 and CDR2: MNHNS, SASEGT. The CDR3 extends over 11 amino acids. V lost 5 bases and J 4 bases, leaving 6 bases between the germline ends.